This T cell receptor beta chain came from a study of T cell repertoires in cytomegalovirus infection. Across the study: Shared public TCR beta signatures pointed to both CMV infection and a matching HLA type.

V was cut by 1 base and J by 3 bases, with 13 bases left in between. This CDR3 contains 16 residues. Germline CDR1 is SGHTA and CDR2 is FQGNSA. Study findings and constraints: The study identified carriers of CMV plus the relevant HLA from cumulative public TCR beta family frequency.

TCRdb processed the reads anew with MiXCR; each CDR3 protein has one entry. The sample holds 600,000 to 700,000 distinct CDR3 sequences, around 35% seen once. This clonotype was counted many times. What it binds is unknown. V is TRBV7-2 and J is TRBJ2-1, with a tentative D call TRBD2 (6 bases). Sample: cultured PBMCs, taken from culture after CMV antigen stimulation. The receptor was derived from a human donor in good health (CMV status not recorded). Some clones in this sample may be carry-over from other donors' samples. The CDR3 nucleotides are TGTGCCAGCAGCTTAGGTGGTAGCGGAGGCTACAATGAGCAGTTCTTC. This translates into CASSLGGSGGYNEQFF.